Included here is one T cell receptor (beta chain) sequence, with context. Use of 60 Vbeta and 13 Jbeta primers characterized the PCR. Clones were sequenced by immunoSEQ multiplex PCR, and TCRdb holds only the in-frame ones, with some missing. The table includes around 120,000 clones, about 81% detected once. The sample belongs to a study of cytomegalovirus exposure and HLA in healthy donors. The sequence derives from a woman between 40 and 55 years old in good health and CMV-seropositive. The source material was PBMCs.

The CDR3 is CALQSGGAPRGNQPQHF. The CDR3 nucleotides are TGTGCCCTCCAGTCGGGAGGGGCCCCCAGGGGCAATCAGCCCCAGCATTTT. The chain recombines TRBV28 with TRBJ1-5; tentatively, D is TRBD1 (5 bases). CDR3 length: 17 amino acids. V was clipped by 11 bases and J by 2 bases, with 25 bases between them. CDR1 and CDR2 (germline): MDHEN, SYDVKM. The full variable domain, with the rest looked up from reference TRBV28 and TRBJ1-5, is DVKVTQSSRYLVKRTGEKVFLECVQDMDHENMFWYRQDPGLGLRLIYFSYDVKMKEKGDIPEGYSVSREKKERFSLILESASTNQTSMYLCALQSGGAPRGNQPQHFGDGTRLSIL.